This note documents a single TCR beta chain sequence. The CDR3 sequence is 14 residues long. CDR1 and CDR2 (germline): MNHEY, SMNVEV (reference sequence). V was trimmed by 5 bases and J by 3 bases, leaving 13 bases between them. The data derive from a study of blood T cell repertoires in COVID-19. At the level of the study: Some COVID-19 samples were acute and others convalescent; all came from the United States, Italy and Spain. PBMCs, B-cell-depleted T cells, or T cells were the source of the cDNA or gDNA that made up the material.

As processed by the authors: How many nucleated cells were present was estimated from reference gene primer amplification. Generated by immunoSEQ multiplex PCR, the TCRdb table keeps only in-frame clones and is missing some. V, J and clone size are those of that table, while D and trimming were read from the DNA. Here the sample spans around 140,000 clones, about 80% being singletons. Sequencing was performed on peripheral blood. The receptor was derived from a human donor in a cohort sampled during active COVID-19. The genes are TRBV27 and TRBJ1-1; tentatively, D is TRBD1 (6 bases). CDR3 in amino acids: CASSPQGMDTEAFF. CDR3 nucleotide sequence: TGTGCCAGCAGTCCACAGGGTATGGACACTGAAGCTTTCTTT.